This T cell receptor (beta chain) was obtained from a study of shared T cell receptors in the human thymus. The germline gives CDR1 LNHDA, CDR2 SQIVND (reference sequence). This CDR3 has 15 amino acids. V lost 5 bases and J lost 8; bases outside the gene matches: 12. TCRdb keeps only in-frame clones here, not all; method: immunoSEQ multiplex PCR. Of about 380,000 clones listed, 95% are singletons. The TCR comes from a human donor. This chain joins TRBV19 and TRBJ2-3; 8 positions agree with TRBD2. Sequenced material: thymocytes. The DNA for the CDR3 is TGTGCCAGTAGTCAGGTAGCGGGAAGACAGAGTACGCAGTATTTT. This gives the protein CASSQVAGRQSTQYF.